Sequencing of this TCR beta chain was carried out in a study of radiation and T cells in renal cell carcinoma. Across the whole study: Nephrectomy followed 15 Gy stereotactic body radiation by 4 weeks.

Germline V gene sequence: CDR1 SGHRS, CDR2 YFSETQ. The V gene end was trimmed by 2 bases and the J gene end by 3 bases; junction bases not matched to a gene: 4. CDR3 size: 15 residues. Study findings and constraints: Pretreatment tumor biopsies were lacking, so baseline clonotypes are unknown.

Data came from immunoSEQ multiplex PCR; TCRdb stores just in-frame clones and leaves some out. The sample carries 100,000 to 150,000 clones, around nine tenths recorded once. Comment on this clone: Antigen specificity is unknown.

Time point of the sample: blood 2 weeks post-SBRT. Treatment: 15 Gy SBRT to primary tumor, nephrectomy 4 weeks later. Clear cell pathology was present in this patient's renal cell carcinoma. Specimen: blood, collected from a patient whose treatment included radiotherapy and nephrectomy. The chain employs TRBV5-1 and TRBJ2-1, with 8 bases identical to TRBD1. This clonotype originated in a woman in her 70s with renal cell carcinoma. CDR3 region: CASSLGQGVYNEQFF. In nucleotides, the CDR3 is TGCGCCAGCAGCTTAGGACAGGGAGTCTACAATGAGCAGTTCTTC.